This entry is about one TCR beta chain. The data belong to a study of blood T cell repertoires in COVID-19. The wider study: Acute and convalescent COVID-19 specimens originated in the United States, Italy and Spain. In each case, the material was cDNA or gDNA derived from T cells, B-cell-depleted T cells, or PBMCs.

Per the germline V gene, CDR1 is SGHDN and CDR2 is FVKESK. The CDR3 is made up of 15 amino acids. V lost 6 bases, J lost 2 bases, and 7 bases stayed unmatched. Methods used by the authors: Estimation of nucleated cell counts relied on the amplification of reference gene primers. Here immunoSEQ multiplex PCR was the method, and the copy in TCRdb shows in-frame clones only, minus some. That table supplies the V and J calls and clone size; D and trimming were determined from the DNA. The sample records about 240,000 clones, about 82% being singletons. The chain is built from TRBV14 and TRBJ1-3, with 7 positions matching TRBD1. Sequencing was done on a sample of peripheral blood. The origin of this receptor is an elderly man with acute or convalescent COVID-19. CDR3 sequence reads: CASSTRRGPGNTIYF. In DNA, the CDR3 is TGTGCCAGCAGTACAAGAAGGGGGCCTGGAAACACCATATATTTT.